Listed below are T cell receptor beta chains from one sample, sequenced in a study of T-cell memory formation after mild COVID-19. TCRdb recomputed calls from the 5' RACE reads with MiXCR, one row per CDR3 protein. The data show roughly 89,000 distinct CDR3 sequences, more than 13% seen once. The sequencing sample was made of PBMCs or a T cell subset sorted from them (not recorded which). The receptors here all came from a man between 18 and 29 years old who had mild COVID-19 (a few samples of this study predate the infection). Cell type and time point are not known. Both conserved end residues are part of each CDR3. Each record gives: V gene, J gene, D gene, CDR3 protein. A D gene is named only where the DNA matches it firmly.

TRBV7-2	TRBJ1-2	.	CASSSPGGHYGYTF
TRBV3-1	TRBJ1-5	.	CASSQWVNQPQHF
TRBV28	TRBJ2-1	.	CASTLASYNEQFF
TRBV7-1	TRBJ1-2	TRBD1	CASSSLGQGPLNYGYTF
TRBV5-4	TRBJ1-1	.	CASSPESDPGDPEAFF
TRBV25-1	TRBJ1-4	.	CASSGYRATNEKLFF
TRBV9	TRBJ2-3	TRBD2	CASSPGGAKSDTQYF
TRBV7-9	TRBJ2-2	.	CASSPPVGANGGELFF
TRBV15	TRBJ1-2	.	CATSRAGEVGYTF
TRBV19	TRBJ2-7	.	CASSIVWRSSYEQYF
TRBV7-2	TRBJ2-5	TRBD1	CASSTKQGHQETQYF
TRBV5-1	TRBJ2-7	.	CASSLYLGDYEQYF
TRBV2	TRBJ2-7	.	CASSEIHPGQSYYEQYF
TRBV12-5	TRBJ2-1	TRBD2	CASTRRDGGRNEQFF
TRBV28	TRBJ1-5	.	CASSWMGSDQPQHF
TRBV3-1	TRBJ1-2	.	CASSHEPGLYGYTF
TRBV7-6	TRBJ2-7	TRBD1	CASSPGTAKPSYEQYF
TRBV6-5	TRBJ2-5	TRBD1	CASSYSQGAETQYF
TRBV6-1	TRBJ1-1	.	CASSEGGATEAFF
TRBV25-1	TRBJ1-1	TRBD1	CASSATGATEAFF
TRBV13	TRBJ1-3	.	CDSSHRPGRIGNTIYF
TRBV4-1	TRBJ1-2	.	CASSHAGEAYHTF
TRBV7-3	TRBJ2-1	.	CASSLNLVPGGDEQFF
TRBV5-6	TRBJ2-3	.	CASSSLQGGRTDTQYF
TRBV20-1	TRBJ1-2	TRBD1	CSATPRTGRSYGYTF
TRBV10-2	TRBJ2-2	.	CASTQNTGELFF
TRBV29-1	TRBJ1-1	.	CSVEKDTEAFF
TRBV9	TRBJ1-1	.	CASSGAGGPEAFF
TRBV5-1	TRBJ2-3	.	CASSLNSGVTDTQYF
TRBV10-3	TRBJ2-3	TRBD2	CAISPKGSGGRYSTDTQYF
TRBV21-1	TRBJ1-4	.	CASSPQQLTGGESEKLFF